The clone carrying this T cell receptor beta chain was detected many times. Its cognate antigen is unknown. RNA transcripts served as the template for amplifying TCR beta CDR3 regions. When the TCR CDR3 underwent first-round RT-PCR, the HTBI primer set was used. TCRdb itself ran the multiplex PCR reads through MiXCR, one entry per CDR3 protein. The repertoire holds hundreds of thousands of distinct CDR3 sequences, with more than 15% as singletons. These data come from a study of T cells in Graves' hyperthyroidism and ophthalmopathy. Study results and caveats: Blood also showed most of the thyroid clonotypes that were expanded above 0.001.

Germline trimming cut 5 bases from V and 1 base from J; bases unmatched to any gene: 7. CDR3 size: 16 residues. Germline CDR1 and CDR2: MDHEN and SYDVKM. Diagnoses were established using clinical symptoms, serum thyroxine and TRAb, thyroid ultrasound and orbital computed tomography. The chain has TRBV28 and TRBJ2-1; 8 bases fit TRBD1. The clonotype was recovered from a woman between 18 and 29 years old with Graves' ophthalmopathy. The source material was blood. CDR3 region: CASSGQGRRSYNEQFF. CDR3 DNA: TGTGCCAGCAGTGGACAGGGAAGGCGGTCCTACAATGAGCAGTTCTTC.